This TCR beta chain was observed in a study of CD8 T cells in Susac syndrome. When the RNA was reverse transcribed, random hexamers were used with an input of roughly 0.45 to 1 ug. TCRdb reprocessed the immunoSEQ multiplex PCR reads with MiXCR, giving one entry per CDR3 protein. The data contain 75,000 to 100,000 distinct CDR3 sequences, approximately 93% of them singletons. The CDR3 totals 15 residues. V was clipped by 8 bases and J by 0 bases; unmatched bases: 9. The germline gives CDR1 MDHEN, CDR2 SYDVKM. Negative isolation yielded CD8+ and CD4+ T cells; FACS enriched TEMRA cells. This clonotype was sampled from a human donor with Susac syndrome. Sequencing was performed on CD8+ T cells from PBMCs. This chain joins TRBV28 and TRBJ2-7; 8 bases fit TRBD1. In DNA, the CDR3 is TGTGCCAGCCAGGGGACAGGCCATCTCTCCTACGAGCAGTACTTC. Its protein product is CASQGTGHLSYEQYF. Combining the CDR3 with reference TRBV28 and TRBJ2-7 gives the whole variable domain DVKVTQSSRYLVKRTGEKVFLECVQDMDHENMFWYRQDPGLGLRLIYFSYDVKMKEKGDIPEGYSVSREKKERFSLILESASTNQTSMYLCASQGTGHLSYEQYFGPGTRLTVT.